The 20 T cell receptor beta chains listed next were all sequenced from one sample in a study of shared clonotypes between healthy human individuals. The data were produced by immunoSEQ multiplex PCR, yet TCRdb's version contains in-frame clones alone and is incomplete. The sample carries about 680,000 clones, about 91% recorded once. Selected positively for CCR7 and CD45RO-negative, naive CD8 cells excluded terminally differentiated effector memory CD45RA+ cells. The sample taken for sequencing was naive CD8+ T cells sorted from blood. These receptors were taken from a young man in good health.

This clone was observed a single time. The rearrangement uses TRBV6-1 and TRBJ1-2, with 8 bases aligning to TRBD1. Germline V gives CDR1 MNHNS, CDR2 SASEGT. The CDR3 runs to 11 residues. Trimming took 11 bases from V and 8 from J; bases not matched to a gene: 7. CDR3 sequence: CADGTGRGYTF. The DNA for the CDR3 is TGTGCCGACGGGACAGGTCGGGGCTACACCTTC.

V usage is TRBV6-1 and J usage is TRBJ2-7; 7 bases are a match to TRBD2. V dropped 2 bases and J dropped 4; count of bases not matched to a gene: 8. Germline loops: CDR1 MNHNS, CDR2 SASEGT. This CDR3 is built from 15 residues. The CDR3 nucleotides are TGTGCCAGCAGTGAATATGCGGGAGTTCGGTACGAGCAGTACTTC. It yields the protein CASSEYAGVRYEQYF.

The chain is built from TRBV7-9 and TRBJ2-7; TRBD2 matches 7 bases. Trimming removed 0 bases from V and 3 bases from J; junction bases left unmatched: 5. CDR1 is SEHNR, CDR2 FQNEAQ, per germline (reference sequence). CDR3 length: 15 amino acids. The CDR3 DNA follows: TGTGCCAGCAGCTTAGCAACTAGCGAGATCTACGAGCAGTACTTC. Protein: CASSLATSEIYEQYF.

V usage is TRBV27 and J usage is TRBJ2-7, with 7 nucleotides matching TRBD1. This CDR3 region has 15 residues. The V gene's germline CDR1 is MNHEY and CDR2 SMNVEV (reference sequence). Trimming cost V 2 bases and J 3 bases; bases outside gene matches: 7. The DNA for the CDR3 is TGTGCCAGCAGTTTACTAACAGGGGACCACTACGAGCAGTACTTC. Its translation is CASSLLTGDHYEQYF.

The V and J genes are TRBV11-2 and TRBJ2-7, with 7 bases identical to TRBD2. This CDR3 contains 16 residues. V lost 4 bases to trimming and J lost 2 bases; unmatched junction nucleotides: 11. Per the germline V gene, CDR1 is SGHAT and CDR2 is FQNNGV. CDR3 nucleotide sequence: TGTGCCAGCAGCTCCTGGGAGGGGAGGCAGACCTACGAGCAGTACTTC. Protein product: CASSSWEGRQTYEQYF.

This chain joins TRBV7-9 and TRBJ2-3; possibly TRBD1 for D (6 bases). This CDR3 region has 15 residues. Looked up from germline, CDR1 is SEHNR and CDR2 is FQNEAQ (reference sequence). Trimming pared 4 bases from V and 6 bases from J, leaving 17 bases between. CDR3 DNA sequence: TGTGCCAGCAGCTCCACAGGGATGGAGTTGGATACGCAGTATTTT. It yields the protein CASSSTGMELDTQYF.

This clone occurred once. The chain has TRBV29-1 and TRBJ2-1, with D hard to call. The V gene's germline CDR1 is SQVTM and CDR2 ANQGSEA. This CDR3 has 13 amino acids. V dropped 0 bases and J dropped 5 bases, with 8 bases sitting between them. CDR3 residues: CSVEEGSNNEQFF. CDR3 nucleotide sequence: TGCAGCGTTGAAGAGGGATCGAACAATGAGCAGTTCTTC.

The chain joins TRBV10-2 to TRBJ2-1; maybe TRBD1 (5 bases). V shed 1 base and J shed 7 bases, with 14 bases lying between them. The CDR3 runs to 15 residues. Germline V gene sequence: CDR1 WSHSY, CDR2 SAAADI. CDR3 residues: CASSEYRSYGNEQFF. Here the CDR3 DNA reads TGCGCCAGCAGTGAGTACAGGTCCTATGGGAATGAGCAGTTCTTC.

The V and J genes are TRBV27 and TRBJ2-7; the match to TRBD2 covers 7 bases. Germline values: CDR1 MNHEY, CDR2 SMNVEV (reference sequence). This CDR3 is built from 15 residues. Trimming cost V 3 bases and J 3 bases; bases outside gene matches: 8. The CDR3 loop reads CASSFKGTILYEQYF. DNA of the CDR3: TGTGCCAGCAGTTTTAAGGGGACTATTCTCTACGAGCAGTACTTC.

Points on this clone: This clone may be a read error of a much larger clone one base away. V gene TRBV14 combines with J gene TRBJ2-1; D remains ambiguous. Deletions cut 4 bases from V and 3 bases from J, with 4 bases between. The CDR3 consists of 12 residues. Germline CDR1 SGHDN, CDR2 FVKESK. CDR3 sequence (DNA): TGTGCCAGCAGCCTTAACTACAATGAGCAGTTCTTC. Encoded protein: CASSLNYNEQFF.

The J gene is TRBJ2-1, the V gene TRBV7-6; the D call may be TRBD1 or TRBD2 (5 bases each). The germline V gene has CDR1 SGHVS and CDR2 FNYEAQ. Trimming took 3 bases from V and 8 from J, leaving 17 bases between them. This CDR3 contains 15 residues. Written as DNA, the CDR3 is TGTGCCAGCAGCTTGAGGGGAAACAGGTTCGATGAGCAGTTCTTC. This sequence encodes CASSLRGNRFDEQFF.

The chain uses TRBV7-2 and TRBJ2-2, with D perhaps given as TRBD1 or TRBD2 (5 bases each). Trimming removed 10 bases at V and 2 bases at J, with 11 bases between. Germline V CDR1 and CDR2: SGHTA, FQGNSA. The CDR3 sequence is 13 residues long. This chain's CDR3 is CATRDVNTGELFF. Written as DNA, the CDR3 is TGTGCCACCAGGGACGTCAACACCGGGGAGCTGTTTTTT.

This clone was seen once. A read error may account for a junction end that differs from germline. V usage is TRBV7-7 and J usage is TRBJ2-1; D possibly corresponds to TRBD2 (6 bases). The germline V gene encodes CDR1 SSHAT and CDR2 FNYEAQ (reference sequence). The CDR3 consists of 15 residues. CDR3 protein: CASSATGRPYNEQFF. The CDR3 region has the DNA TGTGCTAGCAGCGCCACCGGGAGACCCTACAATGAGCAGTTCTTC.

The V gene is TRBV20-1, the J gene TRBJ2-7, with TRBD2 as a possible D gene (5 bases). Germline-derived CDR1 and CDR2 are DFQATT and SNEGSKA (reference sequence). This CDR3 comprises 10 residues. Between the trimmed V and J ends, which lost 4 bases and 7 bases, there was a span of 8 bases. The CDR3 DNA reads as TGCAGTGCTACGACGGGGGAGCAGTACTTC. This codes for CSATTGEQYF.

The chain employs TRBV10-2 and TRBJ2-1; a possible D gene is TRBD2 (5 bases). Germline-derived CDR1 and CDR2 are WSHSY and SAAADI. The CDR3 covers 14 residues. Trimming pared 5 bases from V and 4 bases from J, leaving 12 bases between. CDR3 residues: CASSLGRTYNEQFF. For the CDR3, the DNA is TGCGCCAGCAGTCTAGGACGGACTTACAATGAGCAGTTCTTC.

The table lists this clone with a few counts. CDR3 amino acids: CASSPGRRHYEQYF. The CDR3 DNA follows: TGTGCCAGCAGCCCCGGACGGCGACACTACGAGCAGTACTTC. The gene calls are TRBV7-9 and TRBJ2-7; D not resolved. Between the trimmed V and J ends, which lost 5 bases and 3 bases, there was a span of 14 bases. The germline CDR1 and CDR2 sequences are SEHNR and FQNEAQ (reference sequence). CDR3 length: 14 amino acids.

This clone was detected only once. The gene calls are TRBV5-1 and TRBJ1-1, with D possibly matching TRBD1 (5 bases). The CDR3 runs to 13 residues. Germline CDR1 and CDR2: SGHRS and YFSETQ. The V and J ends lost 3 bases and 3 bases respectively, with 9 bases between them. This chain's CDR3 is CASSSRGYTEAFF. DNA of the CDR3: TGCGCCAGCAGCTCCCGGGGCTACACTGAAGCTTTCTTT.

This chain uses TRBV13 with TRBJ2-1; tentatively, D is TRBD2 (5 bases). Trimming took off 1 base at V and 7 bases at J, with 8 bases between the two ends. Germline CDR1 and CDR2: PRHDT and FYEKMQ (reference sequence). The length of the CDR3 is 13 residues. The CDR3 DNA sequence: TGTGCCAGCAGCTTAGTGAGGGAAAATGAGCAGTTCTTC. As protein: CASSLVRENEQFF.

In DNA form, the CDR3 reads TGTGCCAGCAGACGGGGCCAACCACAGGGGCTAGGGGAGACCCAGTACTTC. It specifies CASRRGQPQGLGETQYF. This rearrangement joins TRBV5-4 to TRBJ2-5; 7 positions agree with TRBD1. CDR1 is SGHNT and CDR2 is YYREEE in the germline V gene (reference sequence). V dropped 5 bases and J dropped 5; count of bases not matched to a gene: 18. The CDR3 covers 17 residues. The full variable domain, rest sourced from reference TRBV5-4 and TRBJ2-5, is ETGVTQSPTHLIKTRGQQVTLRCSSQSGHNTVSWYQQALGQGPQFIFQYYREEENGRGNFPPRFSGLQFPNYSSELNVNALELDDSALYLCASRRGQPQGLGETQYFGPGTRLLVL.

This rearrangement joins TRBV5-4 to TRBJ2-2, with D perhaps TRBD1 (5 bases). Germline V CDR1 and CDR2: SGHNT, YYREEE (reference sequence). The CDR3 consists of 15 residues. The germline V and J ends were trimmed by 1 base and 3 bases, with 10 bases remaining between them. CDR3 protein: CASSLKGLDTGELFF. As DNA, the CDR3 is TGTGCCAGCAGCTTGAAGGGGCTCGACACCGGGGAGCTGTTTTTT.